Listed here are 17 T cell receptor beta chains from one sample, sequenced in a study of T cell responses to AZD1222 COVID-19 vaccine. TCRdb's copy holds only in-frame clones and misses some; the assay was immunoSEQ multiplex PCR. The repertoire holds 120,000 to 150,000 clones, with roughly 89% as singletons. The specimen was peripheral blood, collected on day 0 of AZD1222 vaccination. The origin of the receptors is an adult in good health.

In its sample, this clone was seen once. V is TRBV6-5 and J is TRBJ2-2; D is unclear. CDR1 is MNHEY, CDR2 SVGAGI, per germline. V lost 7 bases to trimming and J lost 4 bases, with 13 bases between them. The CDR3 totals 14 residues. The CDR3 bases are TGTGCCAGCACCCCCGGCTCGACCACCGGGGAGCTGTTTTTT. Translated, it gives CASTPGSTTGELFF.

The chain uses TRBV7-2 and TRBJ1-2; a possible D gene is TRBD1 (5 bases). V shed 5 bases and J shed 6 bases, with 16 bases lying between them. Germline V gene sequence: CDR1 SGHTA, CDR2 FQGNSA. CDR3 length equals 14 residues. This CDR3 reads CASSRSDRTNGYTF. CDR3 in DNA: TGTGCCAGCAGCCGTTCCGACAGAACTAATGGCTACACCTTC. The entire variable domain, with the rest obtained from reference TRBV7-2 and TRBJ1-2, is as follows: GAGVSQSPSNKVTEKGKDVELRCDPISGHTALYWYRQSLGQGLEFLIYFQGNSAPDKSGLPSDRFSAERTGGSVSTLTIQRTQQEDSAVYLCASSRSDRTNGYTFGSGTRLTVV.

The chain combines TRBV5-4 with TRBJ2-3, with D possibly being TRBD1 or TRBD2 (6 bases each). The CDR3 covers 15 residues. V gave up 5 bases and J gave up 5 bases, with 18 bases separating them. CDR1 is SGHNT, CDR2 YYREEE, per germline (reference sequence). CDR3 bases: TGTGCCAGCAGACCTCCGGGGGCTGGGGGAGATACGCAGTATTTT. It specifies CASRPPGAGGDTQYF.

This chain uses TRBV6-6 with TRBJ1-3; the match to TRBD1 covers 7 bases. There are 16 residues in the CDR3. J lost 5 bases, V lost 0 bases, and 7 bases had no gene match. Germline V CDR1 and CDR2: MNHNY, SVGAGI (reference sequence). The CDR3 nucleotides read TGTGCCAGCAGTTACTCAACCCGGGACAGACGAAACACCATATATTTT. Residues: CASSYSTRDRRNTIYF.

The genes are TRBV19 and TRBJ2-5; maybe TRBD2 (6 bases). Trimming removed 3 bases at V and 0 bases at J, with 14 bases between. This CDR3 comprises 16 residues. CDR1 and CDR2 (germline): LNHDA, SQIVND (reference sequence). The CDR3 loop reads CASSIWGGEYQETQYF. The CDR3 nucleotides are TGTGCCAGTAGTATCTGGGGCGGGGAGTACCAAGAGACCCAGTACTTC.

This rearrangement joins TRBV12-5 to TRBJ1-2, with D hard to call. The germline gives CDR1 LGHNT, CDR2 FRNRAP. Deletions cut 7 bases from V and 8 bases from J, with 11 bases between. CDR3 length: 11 amino acids. The CDR3 nucleotides read TGTGCTAGTGCCGCCCCCGAGGGCTACACCTTC. Encoded protein: CASAAPEGYTF.

The V and J genes are TRBV4-3 and TRBJ2-2; 7 positions match TRBD1. The CDR3 consists of 14 residues. Unmatched junction bases numbered 2, after V lost 4 bases and J lost 3 bases. Germline CDR1 LGHNA, CDR2 YSLEER. The CDR3 protein is CASSRGTDTGELFF. The CDR3 DNA is TGCGCCAGCAGCCGAGGGACAGACACCGGGGAGCTGTTTTTT.

The V gene is TRBV7-2, the J gene TRBJ2-7, with D tentatively TRBD2 (6 bases). This CDR3 is 18 amino acids long. Germline V gene data show CDR1 as SGHTA and CDR2 as FQGNSA. V was pared by 4 bases and J by 0 bases, with 22 bases between. The CDR3 is CASSSLVTGTYSSYEQYF. As DNA, the CDR3 is TGTGCCAGCAGCTCACTCGTAACCGGGACTTATAGCTCCTACGAGCAGTACTTC.

The chain joins TRBV5-1 to TRBJ2-7, with D possibly TRBD1 on 5 matching bases. V was cut by 7 bases and J by 0 bases, with 14 bases left in between. In germline, CDR1 is SGHRS, CDR2 YFSETQ. CDR3 length equals 14 residues. The CDR3 reads CASFTGPTSYEQYF. Written as DNA, the CDR3 is TGCGCCAGCTTTACAGGCCCAACCTCCTACGAGCAGTACTTC.

The chain has TRBV6-5 and TRBJ1-5; D is unresolved. CDR1 and CDR2 from the germline V gene are MNHEY and SVGAGI. Trimming took off 0 bases at V and 4 bases at J, with 7 bases between the two ends. The CDR3 totals 14 residues. The CDR3 coding sequence is TGTGCCAGCAGTTACTCGCGCGGGAATCAGCCCCAGCATTTT. It yields the protein CASSYSRGNQPQHF.

The rearrangement joins TRBV2 to TRBJ2-1, with D maybe TRBD1 (6 bases). This CDR3 comprises 12 residues. Per the germline V gene, CDR1 is SNHLY and CDR2 is FYNNEI. The germline V and J ends were trimmed by 6 bases and 15 bases, with 18 bases remaining between them. This CDR3 reads CASSVGQNEGFF. DNA of the CDR3: TGTGCCAGCAGCGTCGGACAGAATGAGGGGTTCTTC.

The V gene is TRBV3-1 (or the pseudogene TRBV3-2), the J gene TRBJ1-2; D remains unclear. V shed 1 base and J shed 7 bases, with 13 bases lying between them. The CDR3 runs to 14 residues. Germline CDR1 is LGHDT and CDR2 is YNNKEL (reference sequence). In DNA, the CDR3 is TGTGCCAGCAGCCAAGGGAGGAGTCCCAGTGGCTACACCTTC. Translation gives CASSQGRSPSGYTF.

The J gene is TRBJ1-1, the V gene TRBV7-2, with D possibly being TRBD1 (6 bases). CDR1 and CDR2 (germline): SGHTA, FQGNSA. The V end was cut by 1 base, the J end by 11 bases, with 14 bases between. The CDR3 covers 13 residues. CDR3: CASSLEPTGSAFF. CDR3 sequence (DNA): TGTGCCAGCAGCTTAGAACCCACAGGGTCCGCTTTCTTT.

This chain uses TRBV7-3 with TRBJ2-1, with TRBD1 identical over 7 bases. Germline V gives CDR1 SGHTA, CDR2 FQGTGA. The CDR3 covers 15 residues. With V trimmed by 5 bases and J by 4 bases, 8 bases remained unmatched. For the CDR3, the DNA is TGTGCCAGCAGCGACCCAGGGACAGTGTACAATGAGCAGTTCTTC. This codes for CASSDPGTVYNEQFF.

This clone was found once. The rearrangement joins TRBV6-5 to TRBJ2-1; D is unclear. V was trimmed by 5 bases and J by 1 base, leaving 3 bases between them. Germline V gene data show CDR1 as MNHEY and CDR2 as SVGAGI. This CDR3 is 12 amino acids long. The CDR3 sequence: CASSRSYNEQFF. For the CDR3, the DNA is TGTGCCAGCAGTCGTTCCTACAATGAGCAGTTCTTC.

The rearrangement joins TRBV7-8 to TRBJ2-5; unclear D gene. Germline loops: CDR1 SGHVS, CDR2 FQNEAQ. CDR3 length equals 13 residues. V lost 5 bases and J 3 bases, leaving 10 bases between the germline ends. The CDR3 spells CASSLQIKETQYF. CDR3 coding DNA: TGTGCCAGCAGCCTACAGATTAAAGAGACCCAGTACTTC.

J is TRBJ2-3 and V is TRBV5-1; D tentatively fits TRBD1 or TRBD2 (6 bases each). V was clipped by 0 bases and J by 3 bases, with 14 bases between them. The CDR3 extends over 16 amino acids. The V gene's germline CDR1 is SGHRS and CDR2 YFSETQ. The DNA for the CDR3 is TGCGCCAGCAGCTTGGCGCCGGAGGGGGATACAGATACGCAGTATTTT. It specifies CASSLAPEGDTDTQYF.